This is a list of T cell receptor beta chains from one sample in a study of graft-versus-host responses after intestinal transplantation. The antigens of these receptors remain unknown. Repertoires were generated with immunoSEQ multiplex PCR, while TCRdb's copy carries only in-frame clones and drops some. Of about 110,000 clones detected, 85% to 95% appear once; the ten largest clones hold approximately 1%. Specimen: unstimulated CD8+ T cells sorted from spleen or lymph node cells, collected before transplant. Receptor source: a human donor who was the organ donor for an intestinal transplant. The CDR3 runs from the conserved cysteine through the conserved F or W. Fields, in order: V gene, D gene, J gene, CDR3 protein. The D gene is left open where the match is weak.

v_call: TRBV19
d_call: TRBD2
j_call: TRBJ2-7
cdr3_aa: CASSSRGGSPYEQYF

v_call: TRBV27
d_call: NA
j_call: TRBJ2-1
cdr3_aa: CASSLTPGYNEQFF

v_call: TRBV27
d_call: NA
j_call: TRBJ1-2
cdr3_aa: CASSSSSYGYTF

v_call: TRBV9
d_call: NA
j_call: TRBJ2-2
cdr3_aa: CASSVDSGELFF

v_call: TRBV6-1
d_call: NA
j_call: TRBJ2-1
cdr3_aa: CASSDSVNEQFF

v_call: TRBV5-1
d_call: NA
j_call: TRBJ2-6
cdr3_aa: CASSSDGPNSGANVLTF

v_call: TRBV10-3
d_call: NA
j_call: TRBJ2-3
cdr3_aa: CAISEETDTQYF

v_call: TRBV11-2
d_call: NA
j_call: TRBJ2-7
cdr3_aa: CASSLWDQSYEQYF

v_call: TRBV6-5
d_call: NA
j_call: TRBJ2-7
cdr3_aa: CASSYTSGSYEQYF

v_call: TRBV4-1
d_call: TRBD2
j_call: TRBJ2-1
cdr3_aa: CASSLIAGSSYNEQFF

v_call: TRBV21-1
d_call: NA
j_call: TRBJ2-1
cdr3_aa: CASSPGEGRTLYNEQFF

v_call: TRBV27
d_call: NA
j_call: TRBJ2-3
cdr3_aa: CASSFRGVVPHGTDTQYF

v_call: TRBV19
d_call: NA
j_call: TRBJ1-1
cdr3_aa: CASSTSGIPTEAFF

v_call: TRBV28
d_call: TRBD2
j_call: TRBJ2-5
cdr3_aa: CASSWGLAGGRETQYF

v_call: TRBV4-1
d_call: NA
j_call: TRBJ2-2
cdr3_aa: CASSQDPGAVTGELFF

v_call: TRBV6-1
d_call: NA
j_call: TRBJ1-1
cdr3_aa: CASSENPATEAFF

v_call: TRBV7-3
d_call: NA
j_call: TRBJ1-2
cdr3_aa: CASSHTGGSGYTF

v_call: TRBV4-3
d_call: NA
j_call: TRBJ1-5
cdr3_aa: CASSQDWALLYQPQHF

v_call: TRBV13
d_call: NA
j_call: TRBJ2-1
cdr3_aa: CASSLGGRNEQFF

v_call: TRBV7-9
d_call: TRBD2
j_call: TRBJ2-1
cdr3_aa: CASSFPSGRGNEQFF

v_call: TRBV4-1
d_call: TRBD1
j_call: TRBJ2-2
cdr3_aa: CASSPQGASTGELFF

v_call: TRBV6-5
d_call: NA
j_call: TRBJ1-1
cdr3_aa: CASSYSPRGYTEAFF

v_call: TRBV27
d_call: NA
j_call: TRBJ1-2
cdr3_aa: CASSLSGGYGYTF